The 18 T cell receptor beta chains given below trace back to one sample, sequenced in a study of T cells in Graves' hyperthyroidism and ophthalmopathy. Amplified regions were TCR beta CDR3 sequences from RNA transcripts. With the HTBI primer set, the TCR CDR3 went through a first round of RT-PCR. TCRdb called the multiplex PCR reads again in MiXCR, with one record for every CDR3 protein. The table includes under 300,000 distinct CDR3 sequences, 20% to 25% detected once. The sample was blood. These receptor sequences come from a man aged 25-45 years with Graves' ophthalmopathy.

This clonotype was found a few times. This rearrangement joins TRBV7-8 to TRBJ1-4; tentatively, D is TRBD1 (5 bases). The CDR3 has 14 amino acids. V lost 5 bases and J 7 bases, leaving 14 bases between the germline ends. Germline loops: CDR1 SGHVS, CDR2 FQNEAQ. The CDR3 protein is CASSGGAAGEKLFF. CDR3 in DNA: TGTGCCAGCAGCGGAGGGGCGGCAGGTGAAAAACTGTTTTTT.

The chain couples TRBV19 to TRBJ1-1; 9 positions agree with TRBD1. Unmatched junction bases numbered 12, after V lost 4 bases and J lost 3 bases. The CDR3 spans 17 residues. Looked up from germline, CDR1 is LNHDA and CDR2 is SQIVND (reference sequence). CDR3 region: CASSTRRQGGGDTEAFF. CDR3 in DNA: TGTGCCAGTAGTACACGGAGACAGGGGGGTGGGGACACTGAAGCTTTCTTT.

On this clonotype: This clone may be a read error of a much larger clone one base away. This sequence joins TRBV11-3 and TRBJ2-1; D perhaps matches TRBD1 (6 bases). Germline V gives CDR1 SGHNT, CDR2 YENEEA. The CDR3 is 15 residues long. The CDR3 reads CASSPDRSSYNEQLF. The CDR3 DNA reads TGTGCCAGCAGCCCAGACAGGAGCTCCTACAATGAGCAGCTCTTC.

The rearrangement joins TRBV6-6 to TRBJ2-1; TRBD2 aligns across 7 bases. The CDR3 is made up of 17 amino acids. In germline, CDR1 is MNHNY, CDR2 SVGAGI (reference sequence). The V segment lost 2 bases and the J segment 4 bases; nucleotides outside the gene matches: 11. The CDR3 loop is CASSYGGWAGVYNEQFF. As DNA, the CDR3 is TGTGCCAGCAGTTACGGTGGATGGGCGGGGGTTTACAATGAGCAGTTCTTC.

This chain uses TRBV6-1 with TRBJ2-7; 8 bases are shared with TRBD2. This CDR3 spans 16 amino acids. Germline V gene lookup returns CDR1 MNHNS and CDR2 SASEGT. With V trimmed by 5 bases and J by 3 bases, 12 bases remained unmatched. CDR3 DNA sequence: TGTGCCAGCAGTCACAGGCCCCGGGGGGGACTCTACGAGCAGTACTTC. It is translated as CASSHRPRGGLYEQYF.

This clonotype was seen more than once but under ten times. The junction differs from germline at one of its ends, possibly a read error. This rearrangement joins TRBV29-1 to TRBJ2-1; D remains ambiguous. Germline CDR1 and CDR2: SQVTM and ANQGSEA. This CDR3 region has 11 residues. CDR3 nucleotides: TGCAGCGTTGACTCCCACAATGAGCAGTTCTTC. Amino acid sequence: CSVDSHNEQFF.

CDR3 residues: CASSWTGGETQYF. Written as DNA, the CDR3 is TGTGCCAGCAGTTGGACAGGCGGGGAGACCCAGTACTTC. The chain is built from TRBV6-2 or TRBV6-3 and TRBJ2-5, with 7 bases fitting TRBD1. The trim removed 4 bases at V and 5 bases at J, leaving 4 bases unmatched. Germline V gene sequence: CDR1 MNHEY, CDR2 SVGEGT. This CDR3 spans 13 amino acids.

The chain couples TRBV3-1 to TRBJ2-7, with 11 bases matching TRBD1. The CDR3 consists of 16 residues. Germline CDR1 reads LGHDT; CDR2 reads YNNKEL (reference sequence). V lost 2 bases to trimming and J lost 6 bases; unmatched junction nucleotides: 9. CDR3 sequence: CASSQRGQGASFEQYF. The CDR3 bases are TGTGCCAGCAGCCAACGAGGACAGGGGGCCTCATTCGAGCAGTACTTC.

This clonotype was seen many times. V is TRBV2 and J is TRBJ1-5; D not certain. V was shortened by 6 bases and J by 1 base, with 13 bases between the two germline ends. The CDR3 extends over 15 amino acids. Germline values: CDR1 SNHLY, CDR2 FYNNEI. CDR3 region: CASSVNGRSNQPQHF. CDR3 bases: TGTGCCAGCAGCGTAAATGGTAGAAGCAATCAGCCCCAGCATTTT. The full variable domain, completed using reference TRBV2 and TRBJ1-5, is EPEVTQTPSHQVTQMGQEVILRCVPISNHLYFYWYRQILGQKVEFLVSFYNNEISEKSEIFDDQFSVERPDGSNFTLKIRSTKLEDSAMYFCASSVNGRSNQPQHFGDGTRLSIL.

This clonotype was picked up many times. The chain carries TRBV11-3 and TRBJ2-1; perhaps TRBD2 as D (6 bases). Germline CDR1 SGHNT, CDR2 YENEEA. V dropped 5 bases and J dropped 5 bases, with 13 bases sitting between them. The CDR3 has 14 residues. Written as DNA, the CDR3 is TGTGCCAGCAGCCCCGGGGAGGTACACAATGAGCAGTTCTTC. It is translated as CASSPGEVHNEQFF.

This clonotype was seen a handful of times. The CDR3 here is CASTRLAGPLNEQFF. CDR3 sequence (DNA): TGCGCCAGCACAAGACTAGCGGGTCCTCTCAATGAGCAGTTCTTC. The rearrangement joins TRBV5-1 to TRBJ2-1; 10 nucleotides match TRBD2. Germline trimming cut 6 bases from V and 6 bases from J; bases unmatched to any gene: 9. The V gene's germline CDR1 is SGHRS and CDR2 YFSETQ. The CDR3 is 15 residues long.

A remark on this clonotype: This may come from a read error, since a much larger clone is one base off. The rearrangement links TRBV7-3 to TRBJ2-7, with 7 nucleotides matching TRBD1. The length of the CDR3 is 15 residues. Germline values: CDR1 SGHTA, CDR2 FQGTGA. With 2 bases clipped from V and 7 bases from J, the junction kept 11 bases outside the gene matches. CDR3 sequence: CASSLYVTGQKEQYF. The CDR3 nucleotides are TGTGCCAGCAGCTTATATGTGACAGGGCAGAAGGAGCAGTACTTC.

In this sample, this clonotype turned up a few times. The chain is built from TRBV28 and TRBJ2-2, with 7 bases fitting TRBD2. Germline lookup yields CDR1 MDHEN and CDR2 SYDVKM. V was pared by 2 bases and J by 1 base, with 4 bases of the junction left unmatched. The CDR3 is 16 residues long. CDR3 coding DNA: TGTGCCAGCAGTTTAGGGGACTACCAGAACACCGGGGAGCTGTTTTTT. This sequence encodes CASSLGDYQNTGELFF.

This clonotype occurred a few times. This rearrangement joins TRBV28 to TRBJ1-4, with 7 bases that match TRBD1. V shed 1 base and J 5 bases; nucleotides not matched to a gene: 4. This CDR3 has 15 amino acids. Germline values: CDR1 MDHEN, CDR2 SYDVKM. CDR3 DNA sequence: TGTGCCAGCAGTTTATCCGGGACAGCGAATGAAAAACTGTTTTTT. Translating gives CASSLSGTANEKLFF.

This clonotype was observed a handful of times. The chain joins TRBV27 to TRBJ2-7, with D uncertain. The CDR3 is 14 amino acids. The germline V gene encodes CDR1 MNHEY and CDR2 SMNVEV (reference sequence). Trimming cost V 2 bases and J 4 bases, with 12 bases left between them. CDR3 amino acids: CASSLRGRRYEQYF. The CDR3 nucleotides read TGTGCCAGCAGTTTAAGAGGCCGTCGATACGAGCAGTACTTC.

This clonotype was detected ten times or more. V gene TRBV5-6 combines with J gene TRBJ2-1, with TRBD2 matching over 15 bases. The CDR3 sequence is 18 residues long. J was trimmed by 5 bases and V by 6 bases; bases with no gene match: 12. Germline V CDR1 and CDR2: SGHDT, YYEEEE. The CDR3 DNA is TGTGCCAGCAACCCGGGACTAGCGGGAGGACCACTCCACAATGAGCAGTTCTTC. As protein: CASNPGLAGGPLHNEQFF.

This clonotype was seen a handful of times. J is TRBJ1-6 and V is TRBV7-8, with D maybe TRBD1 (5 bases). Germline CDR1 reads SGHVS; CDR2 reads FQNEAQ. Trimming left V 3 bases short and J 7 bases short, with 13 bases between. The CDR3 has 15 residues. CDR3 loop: CASSLGLRGNSPLHF. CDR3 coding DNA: TGTGCCAGCAGCTTGGGACTTAGGGGAAATTCACCCCTCCACTTT.

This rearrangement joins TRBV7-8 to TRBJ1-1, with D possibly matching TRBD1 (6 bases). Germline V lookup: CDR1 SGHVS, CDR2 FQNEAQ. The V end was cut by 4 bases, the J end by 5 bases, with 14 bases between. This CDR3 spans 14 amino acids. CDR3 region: CASSWGGWETEAFF. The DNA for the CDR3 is TGTGCCAGCAGCTGGGGGGGCTGGGAAACTGAAGCTTTCTTT.